The source of this T cell receptor beta chain is a study of blood T cell repertoires in COVID-19. V dropped 2 bases and J dropped 14; count of bases not matched to a gene: 14. The CDR3 extends over 14 amino acids. The germline V gene encodes CDR1 SEHNR and CDR2 FQNEAQ (reference sequence). Participant ages covered about 18 to 95 years across around 22 US areas. This clone showed up just once. Here immunoSEQ multiplex PCR was the method, and the copy in TCRdb shows in-frame clones only, minus some. The sample carries some 150,000 clones, 65% to 85% recorded once. The sequence was obtained from a woman between 50 and 59 years old who had been exposed to COVID-19. Sequences were obtained from PBMCs or T cells enriched from blood (not recorded which). V is TRBV7-9 and J is TRBJ1-2; 7 nucleotides line up with TRBD1. This chain's CDR3 is CASSLRGTADFETF. The CDR3 DNA is TGTGCCAGCAGCTTACGGGGGACAGCCGACTTTGAGACCTTC.